This T cell receptor beta chain was retrieved from a study of tumor T cells in aggressive B-cell lymphoma. Only in-frame clones appear in the TCRdb table, and some are missing; sequencing was by immunoSEQ multiplex PCR. The repertoire consists of about 11,000 clones, with about nine tenths occurring once and the leading ten covering about 2.2%. The table lists this clone with a count of one. The CDR3 has 17 amino acids. Trimming removed 1 base from V and 6 bases from J, with 23 bases in between. In germline, CDR1 is GTSNPN, CDR2 SVGIG (reference sequence). Sequencing input: tumor tissue. V gene TRBV30 combines with J gene TRBJ2-3, with TRBD2 as a possible D gene (6 bases). The receptor comes from an adult with diffuse large B cell lymphoma. The CDR3 DNA follows: TGTGCCTGGAGTGCCCAAAATTGGGTTTTGAGCGGGGATACGCAGTATTTT. As protein: CAWSAQNWVLSGDTQYF.